This T cell receptor beta chain was profiled in a study of beta chain features in type 1 diabetes. Notes on the study in general: Insertion counts at VDJ junctions were lower in type 1 diabetes patients, who also showed more deletions there.

The single heparinised draw taken from each donor contained about 100 mL of blood on average. Reverse transcribing all isolated RNA meant expressed TCRB transcripts were sequenced. Sequenced by immunoSEQ multiplex PCR; TCRdb stores in-frame clones only, minus some. This sample has just over 600,000 clones; 15% to 18% occur once, and the top ten carry around 0.1%. On this clone: Antigen: not known. At one end the junction does not follow the germline gene, possibly because of a read error.

This sequence originates from a man aged 18-30 years in good health. Sequencing used naive CD4+ T cells from blood.

The CDR3 nucleotides are TGCGCCAGCACCCGAGACCAACAGACCCAGTACTTC. It translates to CASTRDQQTQYF. The V call is TRBV5-1, the J call TRBJ2-5, with unresolved D. CDR1 SGHRS and CDR2 YFSETQ come from the germline V gene. This CDR3 has 12 residues. The full variable domain, with the rest looked up from reference TRBV5-1 and TRBJ2-5, is KAGVTQTPRYLIKTRGQQVTLSCSPISGHRSVSWYQQTPGQGLQFLFEYFSETQRNKGNFPGRFSGRQFSNSRSEMNVSTLELGDSALYLCASTRDQQTQYFGPGTRLLVL.